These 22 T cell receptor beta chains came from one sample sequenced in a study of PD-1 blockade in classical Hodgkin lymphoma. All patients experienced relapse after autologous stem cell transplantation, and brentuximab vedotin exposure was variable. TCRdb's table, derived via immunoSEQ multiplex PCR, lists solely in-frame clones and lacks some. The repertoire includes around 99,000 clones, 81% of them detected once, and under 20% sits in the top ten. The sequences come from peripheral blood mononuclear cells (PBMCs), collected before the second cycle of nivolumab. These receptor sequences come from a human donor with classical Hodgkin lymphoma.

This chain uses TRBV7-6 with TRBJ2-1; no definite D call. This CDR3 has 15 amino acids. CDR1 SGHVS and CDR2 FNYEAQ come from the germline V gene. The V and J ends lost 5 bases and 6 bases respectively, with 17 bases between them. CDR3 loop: CASSHYKNPGNEQFF. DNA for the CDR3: TGTGCCAGCAGCCATTACAAGAATCCGGGCAATGAGCAGTTCTTC.

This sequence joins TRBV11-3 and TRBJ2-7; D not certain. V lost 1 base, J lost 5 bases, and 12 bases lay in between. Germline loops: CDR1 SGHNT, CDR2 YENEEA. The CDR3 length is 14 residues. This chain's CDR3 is CASSLGGKINEQYF. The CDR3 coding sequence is TGTGCCAGCAGCTTAGGCGGCAAAATCAACGAGCAGTACTTC.

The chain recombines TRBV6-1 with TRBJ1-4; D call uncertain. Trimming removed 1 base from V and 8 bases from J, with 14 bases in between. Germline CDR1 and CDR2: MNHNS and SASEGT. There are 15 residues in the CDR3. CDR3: CASSEGWVGGEKLFF. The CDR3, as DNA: TGTGCCAGCAGTGAAGGGTGGGTAGGAGGAGAAAAACTGTTTTTT.

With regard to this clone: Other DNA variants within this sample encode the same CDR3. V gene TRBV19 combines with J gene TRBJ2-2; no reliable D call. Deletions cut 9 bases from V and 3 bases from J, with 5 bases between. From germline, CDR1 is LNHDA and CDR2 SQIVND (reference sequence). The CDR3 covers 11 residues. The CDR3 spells CASSYTGELFF. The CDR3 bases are TGTGCCAGCTCATACACCGGGGAGCTGTTTTTT.

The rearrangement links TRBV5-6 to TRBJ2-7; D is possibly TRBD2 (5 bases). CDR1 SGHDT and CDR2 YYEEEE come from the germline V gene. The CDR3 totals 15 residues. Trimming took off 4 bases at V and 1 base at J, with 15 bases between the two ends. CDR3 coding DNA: TGTGCCAGCAGCCGACGTAGCGAGAGATCCTACGAGCAGTACTTC. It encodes CASSRRSERSYEQYF. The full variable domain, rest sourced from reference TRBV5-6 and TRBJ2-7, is DAGVTQSPTHLIKTRGQQVTLRCSPKSGHDTVSWYQQALGQGPQFIFQYYEEEERQRGNFPDRFSGHQFPNYSSELNVNALLLGDSALYLCASSRRSERSYEQYFGPGTRLTVT.

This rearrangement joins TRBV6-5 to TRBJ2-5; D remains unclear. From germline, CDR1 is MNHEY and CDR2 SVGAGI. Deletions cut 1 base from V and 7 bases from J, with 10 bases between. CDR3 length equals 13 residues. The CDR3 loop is CASSYYGEVTQYF. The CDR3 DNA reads TGTGCCAGCAGTTACTATGGCGAAGTGACCCAGTACTTC.

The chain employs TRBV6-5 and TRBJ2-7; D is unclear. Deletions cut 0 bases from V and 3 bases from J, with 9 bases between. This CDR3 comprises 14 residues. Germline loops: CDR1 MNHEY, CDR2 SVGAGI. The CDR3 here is CASSYSSQFYEQYF. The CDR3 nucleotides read TGTGCCAGCAGTTACTCGAGTCAGTTCTACGAGCAGTACTTC.

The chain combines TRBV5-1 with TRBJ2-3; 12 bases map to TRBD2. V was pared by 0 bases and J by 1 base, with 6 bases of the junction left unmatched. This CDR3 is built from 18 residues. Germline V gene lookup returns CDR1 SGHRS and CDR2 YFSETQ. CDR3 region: CASSLGTSGIPGTDTQYF. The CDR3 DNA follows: TGCGCCAGCAGCTTGGGGACTAGCGGGATCCCTGGCACAGATACGCAGTATTTT.

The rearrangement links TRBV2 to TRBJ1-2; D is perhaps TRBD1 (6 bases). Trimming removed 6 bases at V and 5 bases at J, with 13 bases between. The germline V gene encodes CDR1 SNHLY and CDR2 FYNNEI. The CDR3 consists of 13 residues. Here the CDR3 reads CASSELQGYGYTF. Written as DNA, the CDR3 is TGTGCCAGCAGCGAATTACAGGGTTATGGCTACACCTTC.

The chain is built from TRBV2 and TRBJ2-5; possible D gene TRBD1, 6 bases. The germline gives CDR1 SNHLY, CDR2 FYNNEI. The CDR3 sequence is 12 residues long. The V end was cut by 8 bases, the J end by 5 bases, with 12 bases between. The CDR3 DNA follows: TGTGCCAGCGTAGGGGGTATGGAGACCCAGTACTTC. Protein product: CASVGGMETQYF.

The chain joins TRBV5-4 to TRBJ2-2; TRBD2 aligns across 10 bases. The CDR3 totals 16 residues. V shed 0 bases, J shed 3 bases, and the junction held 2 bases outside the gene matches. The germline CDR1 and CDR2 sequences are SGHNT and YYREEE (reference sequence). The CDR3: CASSLGLAGDTGELFF. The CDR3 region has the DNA TGTGCCAGCAGCTTGGGACTAGCGGGTGACACCGGGGAGCTGTTTTTT.

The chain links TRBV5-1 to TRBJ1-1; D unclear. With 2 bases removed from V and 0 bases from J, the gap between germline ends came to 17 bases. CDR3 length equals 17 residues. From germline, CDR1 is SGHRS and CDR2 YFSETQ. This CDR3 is CASSFHNSVLMNTEAFF. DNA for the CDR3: TGCGCCAGCAGCTTTCATAACAGCGTCCTAATGAACACTGAAGCTTTCTTT. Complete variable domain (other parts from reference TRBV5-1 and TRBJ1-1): KAGVTQTPRYLIKTRGQQVTLSCSPISGHRSVSWYQQTPGQGLQFLFEYFSETQRNKGNFPGRFSGRQFSNSRSEMNVSTLELGDSALYLCASSFHNSVLMNTEAFFGQGTRLTVV.

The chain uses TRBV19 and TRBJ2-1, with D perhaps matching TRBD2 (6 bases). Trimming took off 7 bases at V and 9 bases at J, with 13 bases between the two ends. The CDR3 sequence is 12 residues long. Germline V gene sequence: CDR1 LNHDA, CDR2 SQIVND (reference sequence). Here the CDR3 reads CASNRGRGEQFF. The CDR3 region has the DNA TGTGCCAGTAATAGAGGGCGGGGTGAGCAGTTCTTC.

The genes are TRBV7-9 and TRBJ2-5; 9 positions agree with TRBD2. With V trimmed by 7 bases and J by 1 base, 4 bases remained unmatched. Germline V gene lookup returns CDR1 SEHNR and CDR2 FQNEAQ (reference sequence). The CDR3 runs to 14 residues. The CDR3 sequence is CASKFSGGQETQYF. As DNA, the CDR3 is TGTGCCAGCAAGTTTAGCGGGGGCCAAGAGACCCAGTACTTC. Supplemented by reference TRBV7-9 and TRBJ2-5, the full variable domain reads DTGVSQNPRHKITKRGQNVTFRCDPISEHNRLYWYRQTLGQGPEFLTYFQNEAQLEKSRLLSDRFSAERPKGSFSTLEIQRTEQGDSAMYLCASKFSGGQETQYFGPGTRLLVL.

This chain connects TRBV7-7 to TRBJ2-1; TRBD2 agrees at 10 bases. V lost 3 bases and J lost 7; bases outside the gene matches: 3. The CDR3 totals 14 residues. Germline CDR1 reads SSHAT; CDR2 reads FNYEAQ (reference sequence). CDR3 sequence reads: CASSFSGRWNEQFF. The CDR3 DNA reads TGTGCCAGCAGCTTTAGCGGGAGGTGGAATGAGCAGTTCTTC.

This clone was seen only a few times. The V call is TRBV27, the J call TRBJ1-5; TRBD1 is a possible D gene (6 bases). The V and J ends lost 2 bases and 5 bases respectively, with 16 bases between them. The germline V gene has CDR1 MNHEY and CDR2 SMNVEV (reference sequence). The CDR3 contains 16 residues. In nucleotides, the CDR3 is TGTGCCAGCAGTTTAGCCACGGGACAACCATATCAGCCCCAGCATTTT. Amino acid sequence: CASSLATGQPYQPQHF.

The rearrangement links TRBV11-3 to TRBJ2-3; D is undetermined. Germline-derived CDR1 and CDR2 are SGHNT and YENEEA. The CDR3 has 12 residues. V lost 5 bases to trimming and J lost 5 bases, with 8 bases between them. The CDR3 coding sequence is TGTGCCAGCAGCCAGGAAGGAGATACGCAGTATTTT. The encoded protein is CASSQEGDTQYF. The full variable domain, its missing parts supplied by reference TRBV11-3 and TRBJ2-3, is EAGVVQSPRYKIIEKKQPVAFWCNPISGHNTLYWYLQNLGQGPELLIRYENEEAVDDSQLPKDRFSAERLKGVDSTLKIQPAELGDSAVYLCASSQEGDTQYFGPGTRLTVL.

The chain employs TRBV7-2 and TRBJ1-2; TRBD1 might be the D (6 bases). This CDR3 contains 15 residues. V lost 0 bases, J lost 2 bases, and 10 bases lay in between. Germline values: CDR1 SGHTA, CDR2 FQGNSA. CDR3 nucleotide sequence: TGTGCCAGCAGCTTAGCGGGGGGGGCCAACTATGGCTACACCTTC. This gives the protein CASSLAGGANYGYTF.

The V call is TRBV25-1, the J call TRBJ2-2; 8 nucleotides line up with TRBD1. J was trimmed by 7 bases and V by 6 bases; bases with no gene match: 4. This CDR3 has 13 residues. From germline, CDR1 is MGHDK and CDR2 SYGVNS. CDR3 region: CASRQGVVGELFF. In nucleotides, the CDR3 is TGTGCCAGCAGACAGGGGGTTGTCGGGGAGCTGTTTTTT.

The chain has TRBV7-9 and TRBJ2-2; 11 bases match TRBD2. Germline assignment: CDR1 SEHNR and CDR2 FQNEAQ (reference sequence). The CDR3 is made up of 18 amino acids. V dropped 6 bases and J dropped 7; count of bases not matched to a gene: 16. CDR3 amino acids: CASSPPGGLAGGGGELFF. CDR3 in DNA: TGTGCCAGCAGTCCTCCCGGAGGTCTAGCGGGAGGAGGCGGGGAGCTGTTTTTT.

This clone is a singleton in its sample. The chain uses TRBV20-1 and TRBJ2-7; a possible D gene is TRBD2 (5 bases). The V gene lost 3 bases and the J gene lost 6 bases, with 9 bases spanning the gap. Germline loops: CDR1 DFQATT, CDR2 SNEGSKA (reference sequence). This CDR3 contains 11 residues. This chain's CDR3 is CSASLGSEQYF. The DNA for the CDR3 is TGCAGTGCTAGTCTGGGGAGCGAGCAGTACTTC.

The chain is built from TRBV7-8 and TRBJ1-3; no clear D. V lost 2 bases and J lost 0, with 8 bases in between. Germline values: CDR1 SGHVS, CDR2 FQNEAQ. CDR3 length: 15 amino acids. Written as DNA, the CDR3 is TGTGCCAGCAGCTTATTAGTAAACTCTGGAAACACCATATATTTT. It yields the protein CASSLLVNSGNTIYF.